The following is a TCR beta chain sequence with its context. Its antigen is not identified. This sample was taken from a study of cytomegalovirus exposure and HLA in healthy donors. Whole-study context: Out of 150 million to 200 million T cells, an earlier analysis found 117 million unique TCR beta sequences in total.

It was with 60 Vbeta and 13 Jbeta primers that the PCR ran. Libraries were prepared by immunoSEQ multiplex PCR; TCRdb keeps only in-frame clonotypes and omits some of them. Of 50,000 to 70,000 clones listed, about 83% are singletons. Trimming took 2 bases from V and 4 from J, leaving 16 bases between them. In germline, CDR1 is SGHAT, CDR2 FQNNGV. CDR3 length: 16 amino acids. Broader study findings: There were some public TCRs occurring in many donors, but most TCR sequences were rare.

Sequencing was performed on PBMCs. The receptor's source is a human donor in good health. J is TRBJ2-3 and V is TRBV11-2, with D possibly matching TRBD2 (6 bases). CDR3 amino acids: CASSLISGLTSDTQYF. DNA of the CDR3: TGTGCCAGCAGCTTAATTAGCGGTCTTACATCAGATACGCAGTATTTT. Complete variable domain (other parts from reference TRBV11-2 and TRBJ2-3): EAGVAQSPRYKIIEKRQSVAFWCNPISGHATLYWYQQILGQGPKLLIQFQNNGVVDDSQLPKDRFSAERLKGVDSTLKIQPAKLEDSAVYLCASSLISGLTSDTQYFGPGTRLTVL.